The 14 T cell receptor delta chains below all came from one sample that was sequenced in a study of γδ T cells in repeated Plasmodium falciparum infection. TCRdb reran clone calling via CATT on the multiplex PCR reads. The table lists 50,000 to 55,000 delta-chain clones, more than 1.5% of them singletons. Gammadelta T cells were flow-sorted from PBMC into Vgamma9/Vdelta2+ and Vdelta2-negative populations for bulk analysis. Sequencing was done on a sample of gamma-delta T cells from blood. Receptors were obtained from a pool of human donors (malaria-infected and uninfected, not separated).

This clone was detected a few times. Translating this DNA gives a protein that differs at residue 12 from the TCRdb one, which belongs to a much larger clone; a read error is likely, and the protein shown is this translation. This sequence joins TRDV1 and TRDJ1, with 8 bases fitting TRDD3. The length of the CDR3 is 20 residues. Trimming at V came to 2 bases and at J to 0 bases, leaving 17 bases not matched to a gene. The germline V gene encodes CDR1 TSWWSYY and CDR2 QGS. The CDR3 bases are TGTGCTCTTGGGGAATATCACGCCGGGGGATATAGGCCGTACACCGATAAACTCATCTTT. It yields the protein CALGEYHAGGYRPYTDKLIF.

A word on this clone: The protein in TCRdb stems from a much larger clone and differs at residue 15 from this DNA's translation, likely a read error; here the protein is translated from the DNA. This chain connects TRDV1 to TRDJ1, with 7 positions matching TRDD2. TCRdb offers no J gene call, so here the DNA was matched to germline to obtain one. CDR1 TSWWSYY and CDR2 QGS come from the germline V gene. CDR3 size: 21 residues. V shed 1 base and J 1 base; nucleotides not matched to a gene: 21. The CDR3 loop reads CALGEPFLRGLLHPCTDKLIF. In DNA form, the CDR3 reads TGTGCTCTTGGGGAACCTTTCCTACGTGGTTTGCTGCACCCTTGCACCGATAAACTCATCTTT.

In this sample, this clone turned up a few times. The TCRdb record carries a much larger clone's protein, which differs from this DNA's translation at residue 17; a read error is the likely cause, and the protein listed here is the DNA translation. The chain joins TRDV1 to TRDJ1, with 9 bases matching TRDD3. The J gene was missing in TCRdb and was found by matching the end of the DNA to germline. With 3 bases clipped from V and 8 bases from J, the junction kept 31 bases outside the gene matches. The CDR3 contains 22 residues. CDR1 is TSWWSYY, CDR2 QGS, per germline. The CDR3 loop reads CALGDPSRSTTLPVLGETKLIF. The CDR3 region has the DNA TGTGCTCTTGGGGACCCCTCGCGGTCCACTACTCTTCCTGTACTGGGGGAGACGAAACTCATCTTT.

Comment on this clone: TCRdb's listed protein matches a much larger clone and diverges from this DNA's translation at residue 7, likely through a read error; the protein shown comes from the DNA. V usage is TRDV1 and J usage is TRDJ1, with 10 bases identical to TRDD3. TCRdb records no J gene; here it was assigned by comparing the DNA to germline. This CDR3 has 26 residues. J gave up 0 bases and V 3 bases, and 34 bases lay outside the gene matches. CDR1 is TSWWSYY, CDR2 QGS, per germline. CDR3 residues: CALGDPLIWIPIQLYWGIEHTDKLIF. The CDR3 nucleotides read TGTGCTCTTGGGGATCCCCTCATTTGGATTCCTATCCAATTGTACTGGGGGATCGAACACACCGATAAACTCATCTTT.

This clone turned up a few times. A read error is likely here: a far larger clone is one base away. The sample holds other DNA sequences that translate to the same CDR3. The gene calls are TRDV3 and TRDJ1; 12 bases match TRDD3. TCRdb lists no J gene, so it was determined here by aligning the DNA to germline. The junction had 37 bases not matched to a gene; V was cut back by 1 base and J by 4 bases. CDR1 TVYSNPD and CDR2 GDNSRS come from the germline V gene (reference sequence). This CDR3 comprises 25 residues. The CDR3 DNA is TGTGCCTTTATCCCTTTTTTAGTGAAGGGCTATACTGGGGGATACCCTCCGGGAGTTGGCGATAAACTCATCTTT. It translates to CAFIPFLVKGYTGGYPPGVGDKLIF.

This clone was counted between two and nine times. The protein in TCRdb stems from a much larger clone and differs at residue 18 from this DNA's translation, likely a read error; here the protein is translated from the DNA. J is TRDJ1 and V is TRDV1; the match to TRDD3 covers 7 bases. TCRdb carries no J gene annotation; the J gene was assigned here by matching the DNA with germline. Unmatched junction bases numbered 33, after V lost 5 bases and J lost 3 bases. CDR3 length equals 23 residues. The germline V gene has CDR1 TSWWSYY and CDR2 QGS. This CDR3 reads CALGLPSKLLFPHWGWYADKLIF. For the CDR3, the DNA is TGTGCTCTTGGGCTACCCTCAAAACTCCTTTTCCCCCACTGGGGTTGGTACGCCGATAAACTCATCTTT.

This clone was detected ten times or more. The J gene is TRDJ1, the V gene TRDV3; TRDD3 matches 7 bases. There are 24 residues in the CDR3. Germline lookup yields CDR1 TVYSNPD and CDR2 GDNSRS (reference sequence). V was clipped by 2 bases and J by 0 bases; unmatched bases: 36. The CDR3 loop is CAFYHHFSRARQTGDGWDTDKLIF. DNA for the CDR3: TGTGCCTTTTACCACCACTTTTCAAGGGCACGACAGACGGGGGATGGATGGGACACCGATAAACTCATCTTT.

A remark on this clone: TCRdb lists the protein of a much larger clone for this DNA, which differs at residue 5, so this is likely a read error; the protein given here is translated from the DNA itself. The chain carries TRDV1 and TRDJ1; D ambiguous. V lost 5 bases and J 0 bases, leaving 13 bases between the germline ends. Per the germline V gene, CDR1 is TSWWSYY and CDR2 is QGS. This CDR3 is 15 amino acids long. The CDR3 DNA reads as TGTGCTCTTGGGTCCCCCCTAACGTACACCGATAAACTCATCTTT. It translates to CALGSPLTYTDKLIF.

As concerns this clone: The likely explanation is a read error, given a far larger clone one base away. The sample contains more than one DNA sequence encoding this CDR3. The chain has TRDV1 and TRDJ1; D perhaps matches TRDD2 (7 bases). TCRdb carries no J gene annotation; the J gene was assigned here by matching the DNA with germline. CDR3 size: 16 residues. Per germline, CDR1 TSWWSYY and CDR2 QGS. DNA of the CDR3: TGCGCTCTTGGGGAGTCATTTCCTACGGGAGATACGAAACTCATCTTT. The encoded protein is CALGESFPTGDTKLIF.

The chain links TRDV1 to TRDJ1, with 10 bases fitting TRDD3. Germline matching of the DNA provided the J gene here, since TCRdb leaves it blank. Trimming took 4 bases from V and 0 from J; bases not matched to a gene: 17. The germline V gene encodes CDR1 TSWWSYY and CDR2 QGS. The CDR3 covers 20 residues. Here the CDR3 DNA reads TGTGCTCTTGGGGGTCGACTCCTACAACTGGGGGATTGGAACACCGATAAACTCATCTTT. Encoded protein: CALGGRLLQLGDWNTDKLIF.

As regards this clone: A far larger clone lies a single base away; this is likely a read error. Other nucleotide sequences from this sample produce the same CDR3. The chain couples TRDV1 to TRDJ1, with 11 bases matching TRDD3. TCRdb leaves out the J gene; it was filled in here by matching the DNA to germline. The CDR3 runs to 24 residues. From germline, CDR1 is TSWWSYY and CDR2 QGS. The CDR3 bases are TGCGCTCTTGGGGAACGTACCTACCCCGGGAGATGGGGGATACGCCCATTGTACACCGATAAACTCATCTTT. It codes for CALGERTYPGRWGIRPLYTDKLIF.

About this clone itself: The protein given by TCRdb reflects a much larger clone and differs at residue 7 from this DNA's translation, likely from a read error; the protein shown is the DNA's translation. The chain is built from TRDV3 and TRDJ1; 10 bases fit TRDD3. Matching the DNA to germline supplied the J gene, which TCRdb does not give. The trim removed 2 bases at V and 1 base at J, leaving 46 bases unmatched. Germline V CDR1 and CDR2: TVYSNPD, GDNSRS (reference sequence). The CDR3 contains 28 residues. CDR3 in amino acids: CAFLRRHYLDPPIRVGYWGIRFTDKLIF. The CDR3 nucleotides read TGTGCCTTTCTGCGGCGACATTACTTGGACCCTCCTATAAGAGTGGGCTACTGGGGGATCAGATTCACCGATAAACTCATCTTT.

This clone has ten or more counts. The chain carries TRDV1 and TRDJ1, with 10 positions matching TRDD3. TCRdb supplies no J gene; here it was assigned by aligning the nucleotide sequence to germline. CDR3 length equals 25 residues. Germline V gives CDR1 TSWWSYY, CDR2 QGS. V gave up 1 base and J gave up 0 bases; unmatched junction bases: 29. CDR3 region: CALGERLPSFPYWGIYVRNTDKLIF. The CDR3 DNA follows: TGTGCTCTTGGGGAACGATTGCCTTCCTTTCCGTACTGGGGGATCTACGTACGGAACACCGATAAACTCATCTTT.

This clone was detected many times. With a far larger clone one base away, a read error is the likely cause. This sample includes further DNA sequences coding for the same CDR3. CDR3 bases: TGTGCGTTCCACCCCTCCCCACCGAACGTACGGGATCGTTTGGGTAAACTCATCTTT. Its translation is CAFHPSPPNVRDRLGKLIF. This chain joins TRDV3 and TRDJ1; D may be TRDD3 (5 bases). The CDR3 covers 19 residues. Germline values: CDR1 TVYSNPD, CDR2 GDNSRS (reference sequence).